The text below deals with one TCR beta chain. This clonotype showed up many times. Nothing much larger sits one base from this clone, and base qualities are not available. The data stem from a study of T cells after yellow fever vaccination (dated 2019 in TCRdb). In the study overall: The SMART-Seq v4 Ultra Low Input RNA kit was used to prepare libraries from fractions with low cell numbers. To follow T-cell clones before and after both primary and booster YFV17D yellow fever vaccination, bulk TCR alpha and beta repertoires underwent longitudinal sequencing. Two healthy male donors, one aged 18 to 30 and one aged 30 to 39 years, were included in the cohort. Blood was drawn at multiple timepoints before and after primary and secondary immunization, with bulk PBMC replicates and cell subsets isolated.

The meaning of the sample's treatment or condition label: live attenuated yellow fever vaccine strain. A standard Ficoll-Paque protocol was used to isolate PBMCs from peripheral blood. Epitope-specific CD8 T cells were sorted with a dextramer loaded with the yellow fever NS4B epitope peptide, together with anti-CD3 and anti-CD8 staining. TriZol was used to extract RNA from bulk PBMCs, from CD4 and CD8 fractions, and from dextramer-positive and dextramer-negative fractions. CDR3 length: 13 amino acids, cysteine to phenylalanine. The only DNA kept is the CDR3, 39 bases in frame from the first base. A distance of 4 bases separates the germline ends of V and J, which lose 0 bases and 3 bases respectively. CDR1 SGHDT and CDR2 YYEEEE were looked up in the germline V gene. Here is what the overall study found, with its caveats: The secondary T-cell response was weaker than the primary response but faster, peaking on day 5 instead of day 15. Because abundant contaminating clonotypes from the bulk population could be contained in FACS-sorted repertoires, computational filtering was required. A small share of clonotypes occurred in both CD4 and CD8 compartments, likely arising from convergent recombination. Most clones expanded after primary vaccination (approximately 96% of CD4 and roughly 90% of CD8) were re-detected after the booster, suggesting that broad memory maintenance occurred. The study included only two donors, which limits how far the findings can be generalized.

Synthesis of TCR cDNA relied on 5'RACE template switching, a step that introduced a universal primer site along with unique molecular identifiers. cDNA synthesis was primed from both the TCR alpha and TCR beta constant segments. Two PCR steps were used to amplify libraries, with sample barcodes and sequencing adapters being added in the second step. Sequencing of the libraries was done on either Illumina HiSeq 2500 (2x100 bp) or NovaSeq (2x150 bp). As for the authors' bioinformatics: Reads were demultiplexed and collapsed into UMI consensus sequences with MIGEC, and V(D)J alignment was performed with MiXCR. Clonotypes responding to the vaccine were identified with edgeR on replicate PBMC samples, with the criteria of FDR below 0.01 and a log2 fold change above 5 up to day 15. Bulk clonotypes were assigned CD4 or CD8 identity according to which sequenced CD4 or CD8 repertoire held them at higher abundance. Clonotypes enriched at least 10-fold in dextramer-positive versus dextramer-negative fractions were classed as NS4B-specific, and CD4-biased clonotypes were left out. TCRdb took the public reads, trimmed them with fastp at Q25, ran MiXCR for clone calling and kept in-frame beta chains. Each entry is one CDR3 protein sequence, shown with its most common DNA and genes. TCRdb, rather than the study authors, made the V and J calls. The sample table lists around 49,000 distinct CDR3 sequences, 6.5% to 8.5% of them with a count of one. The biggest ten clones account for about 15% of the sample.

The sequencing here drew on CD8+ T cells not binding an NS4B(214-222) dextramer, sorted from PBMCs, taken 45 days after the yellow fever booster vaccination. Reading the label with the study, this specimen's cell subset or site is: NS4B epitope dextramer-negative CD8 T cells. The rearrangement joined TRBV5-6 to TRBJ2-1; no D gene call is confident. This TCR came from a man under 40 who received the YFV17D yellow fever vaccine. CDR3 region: CASSLGDYNEQFF. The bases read TGTGCCAGCAGCTTGGGAGACTACAATGAGCAGTTCTTC.